Following are 26 T cell receptor beta chains from one sample sequenced in a study of blood T cell repertoires in COVID-19 (dated by TCRdb to 2020 to 2021). Libraries were built with the immunoSEQ multiplex PCR assay. TCRdb holds this immuneACCESS table with in-frame rearrangements only. Some clones are missing; in checked studies, unresolved V genes explain under half, and the rest has no known cause. The sample contains hundreds of thousands of clones, about 87% of them found a single time. 3% of the sample is taken by the ten largest. The sample was PBMCs or T cells enriched from blood (not recorded which). Receptors originate from a woman aged 45-65 years who had recovered from COVID-19.

The chain carries TRBV28 and TRBJ1-2, with TRBD1 as a possible D gene (6 bases). Trimming removed 3 bases at V and 4 bases at J, with 12 bases between. There are 14 residues in the CDR3. Germline V CDR1 and CDR2: MDHEN, SYDVKM. The CDR3 here is CASSFQQGPYGYTF. The CDR3 coding sequence is TGTGCCAGCAGTTTCCAACAGGGCCCCTATGGCTACACCTTC.

The chain joins TRBV30 to TRBJ1-6, with D possibly being TRBD1 (6 bases). The germline V gene has CDR1 GTSNPN and CDR2 SVGIG (reference sequence). The CDR3 spans 15 residues. V was shortened by 0 bases and J by 2 bases, with 8 bases between the two germline ends. The CDR3 protein is CAWSVGGAYNSPLHF. CDR3 DNA sequence: TGTGCCTGGAGTGTAGGGGGTGCCTATAATTCACCCCTCCACTTT. The whole variable domain, remainder taken from reference TRBV30 and TRBJ1-6, is SQTIHQWPATLVQPVGSPLSLECTVEGTSNPNLYWYRQAAGRGLQLLFYSVGIGQISSEVPQNLSASRPQDRQFILSSKKLLLSDSGFYLCAWSVGGAYNSPLHFGNGTRLTVT.

This clone was counted once. The chain recombines TRBV28 with TRBJ1-2, with D perhaps TRBD1 (6 bases). CDR3 length: 16 amino acids. The V gene's germline CDR1 is MDHEN and CDR2 SYDVKM. The V end was cut by 6 bases, the J end by 8 bases, with 25 bases between. CDR3 residues: CASRTRGTGTSGGYTF. DNA for the CDR3: TGTGCCAGCAGGACGAGGGGCACCGGGACAAGTGGGGGCTACACCTTC.

The count of this clone is one. The chain employs TRBV7-2 and TRBJ1-5, with 7 nucleotides matching TRBD1. J lost 4 bases, V lost 5 bases, and 5 bases had no gene match. The germline CDR1 and CDR2 sequences are SGHTA and FQGNSA. The CDR3 extends over 14 amino acids. The CDR3 region has the DNA TGTGCCAGCAGCGTTCCAGGGGGTAATCAGCCCCAGCATTTT. Its protein product is CASSVPGGNQPQHF.

This chain joins TRBV5-1 and TRBJ2-2; D perhaps matches TRBD2 (6 bases). Deletions cut 5 bases from V and 4 bases from J, with 15 bases between. Germline V gene lookup returns CDR1 SGHRS and CDR2 YFSETQ. The CDR3 spans 15 residues. Here the CDR3 DNA reads TGCGCCAGCAGTTCTAGCGTCCCGGGCACCGGGGAGCTGTTTTTT. This sequence encodes CASSSSVPGTGELFF.

This chain uses TRBV4-2 with TRBJ1-2; D may be TRBD1 (5 bases). V was cut by 0 bases and J by 4 bases, with 12 bases left in between. The CDR3 runs 15 residues. CDR1 is LGHNA, CDR2 YNFKEQ, per germline. Written as DNA, the CDR3 is TGTGCCAGCAGCCAAGATTTTAGCGGGACCTATGGCTACACCTTC. Translated, it gives CASSQDFSGTYGYTF.

The J gene is TRBJ2-1, the V gene TRBV7-3, with TRBD1 matching over 11 bases. Germline lookup yields CDR1 SGHTA and CDR2 FQGTGA. CDR3 size: 16 residues. Germline trimming cut 5 bases from V and 8 bases from J; bases unmatched to any gene: 11. The CDR3 coding sequence is TGTGCCAGCAGCCAAACGGGGACAGGGGGGCACGATGAGCAGTTCTTC. Translating gives CASSQTGTGGHDEQFF.

This sequence joins TRBV18 and TRBJ2-1, with D hard to call. The CDR3 runs 13 residues. V lost 0 bases and J lost 7, with 7 bases in between. Germline CDR1 KGHSH, CDR2 LQKENI. As DNA, the CDR3 is TGTGCCAGCTCACCACCAGAGGAAAATGAGCAGTTCTTC. It specifies CASSPPEENEQFF.

The V call is TRBV29-1, the J call TRBJ2-2; D perhaps matches TRBD1 (6 bases). Per germline, CDR1 SQVTM and CDR2 ANQGSEA. This CDR3 spans 13 amino acids. Trimming left V 6 bases short and J 5 bases short, with 13 bases between. DNA of the CDR3: TGCAGCGTCTCCGGGACAAATACCGGGGAGCTGTTTTTT. Amino acid sequence: CSVSGTNTGELFF.

V gene TRBV27 combines with J gene TRBJ2-5, with 12 bases fitting TRBD2. The V segment lost 3 bases and the J segment 5 bases; nucleotides outside the gene matches: 10. The germline V gene has CDR1 MNHEY and CDR2 SMNVEV (reference sequence). The CDR3 is 17 residues long. Here the CDR3 DNA reads TGTGCCAGCAGTTTGAGGCTAGCGGGAGGGCCCGGGGAGACCCAGTACTTC. Amino acids: CASSLRLAGGPGETQYF.

Remarks on this clone: The same CDR3 arises from other DNA sequences in this sample as well. The rearrangement joins TRBV5-4 to TRBJ2-7; D unresolved. Deletions cut 0 bases from V and 1 base from J, with 8 bases between. Germline V lookup: CDR1 SGHNT, CDR2 YYREEE (reference sequence). The CDR3 totals 14 residues. The CDR3 sequence is CASSLDSRSYEQYF. The CDR3 nucleotides read TGTGCCAGCAGCTTGGATAGTCGGTCCTACGAGCAGTACTTC.

V is TRBV2 and J is TRBJ2-3; D perhaps matches TRBD1 (6 bases). CDR1 and CDR2 from the germline V gene are SNHLY and FYNNEI. The V gene lost 3 bases and the J gene lost 3 bases, with 16 bases spanning the gap. The CDR3 totals 16 residues. The CDR3 bases are TGTGCCAGCAGTGATGGAACAGGGATCTCGACAGATACGCAGTATTTT. This gives the protein CASSDGTGISTDTQYF.

This clone has more than one count but fewer than ten. The gene calls are TRBV28 and TRBJ1-4, with 7 bases matching TRBD1. The CDR3 is 15 amino acids. The trim removed 4 bases at V and 8 bases at J, leaving 10 bases unmatched. The germline CDR1 and CDR2 sequences are MDHEN and SYDVKM. The CDR3 sequence is CASSSAGQKGEKLFF. DNA for the CDR3: TGTGCCAGCAGTTCCGCGGGACAGAAGGGGGAAAAACTGTTTTTT.

The chain combines TRBV6-5 with TRBJ1-3; 7 bases align to TRBD1. V was clipped by 6 bases and J by 2 bases; unmatched bases: 7. The germline gives CDR1 MNHEY, CDR2 SVGAGI. The CDR3 runs 15 residues. This chain's CDR3 is CASSQQGLTGNTIYF. CDR3 coding DNA: TGTGCCAGCAGCCAACAGGGGCTTACTGGAAACACCATATATTTT.

The chain uses TRBV27 and TRBJ2-7; the D gene is possibly TRBD1 (6 bases). In germline, CDR1 is MNHEY, CDR2 SMNVEV (reference sequence). This CDR3 has 15 residues. The V gene lost 0 bases and the J gene lost 2 bases, with 11 bases spanning the gap. In DNA, the CDR3 is TGTGCCAGCAGTTTATCAGGGGACAAACCCTACGAGCAGTACTTC. Its protein product is CASSLSGDKPYEQYF.

CDR3 nucleotides: TGTGCCAGCAGCCAAGATAGGGCTAGCGGGAGATACAATGAGCAGTTCTTC. This encodes CASSQDRASGRYNEQFF. The V call is TRBV3-1 (or the pseudogene TRBV3-2), the J call TRBJ2-1, with 10 bases lining up with TRBD2. CDR1 and CDR2 from the germline V gene are LGHDT and YNNKEL (reference sequence). V gave up 0 bases and J gave up 4 bases; unmatched junction bases: 6. The CDR3 loop spans 17 amino acids.

The rearrangement links TRBV5-1 to TRBJ1-6; D remains unclear. V was pared by 4 bases and J by 7 bases, with 24 bases between. This CDR3 has 18 amino acids. Germline loops: CDR1 SGHRS, CDR2 YFSETQ. The chain's CDR3 is CASSLNLRSRAGNSPLHF. In nucleotides, the CDR3 is TGCGCCAGCAGCCTGAATCTCCGGTCGCGGGCGGGGAATTCACCCCTCCACTTT.

The V gene is TRBV11-2, the J gene TRBJ1-1, with 9 bases that match TRBD1. CDR1 SGHAT and CDR2 FQNNGV come from the germline V gene. The CDR3 has 16 residues. Unmatched junction bases numbered 11, after V lost 5 bases and J lost 4 bases. In nucleotides, the CDR3 is TGTGCCAGCAGCGGCCGGACAGGGGTAACGGGCACTGAAGCTTTCTTT. Translated: CASSGRTGVTGTEAFF.

This rearrangement joins TRBV21-1 to TRBJ2-3; the DNA was not compared with TRBD1, the D call given in the table. TRBV21-1 is a listed pseudogene. This CDR3 has 15 residues. CDR3: CASSSGTGGTDTQYF. CDR3 DNA sequence: TGTGCCAGCAGCTCCGGGACAGGGGGCACAGATACGCAGTATTTT.

The chain links TRBV4-1 to TRBJ2-2, with D perhaps TRBD2 (5 bases). The V end was cut by 1 base, the J end by 6 bases, with 12 bases between. The V gene's germline CDR1 is MGHRA and CDR2 YSYEKL. The CDR3 is 15 residues long. This chain's CDR3 is CASSQGEQRPGELFF. The CDR3 DNA sequence: TGCGCCAGCAGCCAAGGGGAACAGCGGCCCGGGGAGCTGTTTTTT.

The chain links TRBV30 to TRBJ1-2; possibly TRBD1 for D (5 bases). This CDR3 is 14 amino acids long. V dropped 5 bases and J dropped 4 bases, with 17 bases sitting between them. Germline V gene lookup returns CDR1 GTSNPN and CDR2 SVGIG (reference sequence). CDR3 in DNA: TGTGCCTGGGCGGGGGGGGAGTCTCTCTATGGCTACACCTTC. Residues: CAWAGGESLYGYTF.

The rearrangement links TRBV29-1 to TRBJ2-1; no clear D gene. This CDR3 is 14 amino acids long. Per the germline V gene, CDR1 is SQVTM and CDR2 is ANQGSEA. Trimming cost V 4 bases and J 4 bases, with 14 bases left between them. The CDR3 is CSVGGRLTYNEQFF. The CDR3 DNA follows: TGCAGCGTTGGAGGCCGCCTTACTTACAATGAGCAGTTCTTC.

The chain employs TRBV9 and TRBJ2-2; 8 nucleotides match TRBD1. The CDR3 is 15 residues long. Germline CDR1 is SGDLS and CDR2 is YYNGEE. V shed 4 bases, J shed 5 bases, and the junction held 7 bases outside the gene matches. CDR3 in DNA: TGTGCCAGCAGCAGCCTACAGGGGGTGACCGGGGAGCTGTTTTTT. Amino acids: CASSSLQGVTGELFF.

The chain employs TRBV19 and TRBJ2-1, with 10 positions matching TRBD2. The CDR3 sequence is 14 residues long. CDR1 is LNHDA and CDR2 is SQIVND in the germline V gene (reference sequence). V shed 7 bases and J 8 bases; nucleotides not matched to a gene: 8. DNA of the CDR3: TGTGCCAGTATGTTGGCTAGCGGGAGATATGAGCAGTTCTTC. This translates into CASMLASGRYEQFF.

The chain has TRBV2 and TRBJ2-1; 9 bases match TRBD1. Germline CDR1 is SNHLY and CDR2 is FYNNEI. This CDR3 region has 15 residues. After removal of 6 bases from V and 5 bases from J, the junction contained 8 bases not matched to a gene. CDR3 nucleotides: TGTGCCAGCAGCTGGGGACAGGGAACCAACAATGAGCAGTTCTTC. It encodes CASSWGQGTNNEQFF. Combining the CDR3 with reference TRBV2 and TRBJ2-1 gives the whole variable domain EPEVTQTPSHQVTQMGQEVILRCVPISNHLYFYWYRQILGQKVEFLVSFYNNEISEKSEIFDDQFSVERPDGSNFTLKIRSTKLEDSAMYFCASSWGQGTNNEQFFGPGTRLTVL.

This rearrangement joins TRBV3-1 (or the pseudogene TRBV3-2) to TRBJ2-5, with a weak D call TRBD1 (6 bases). The CDR3 loop spans 17 amino acids. In germline, CDR1 is LGHDT, CDR2 YNNKEL (reference sequence). V was shortened by 1 base and J by 2 bases, with 17 bases between the two germline ends. CDR3 DNA: TGTGCCAGCAGCCAAGGTCCGCAGGCAGGGGCACAAGAGACCCAGTACTTC. Amino acids: CASSQGPQAGAQETQYF.